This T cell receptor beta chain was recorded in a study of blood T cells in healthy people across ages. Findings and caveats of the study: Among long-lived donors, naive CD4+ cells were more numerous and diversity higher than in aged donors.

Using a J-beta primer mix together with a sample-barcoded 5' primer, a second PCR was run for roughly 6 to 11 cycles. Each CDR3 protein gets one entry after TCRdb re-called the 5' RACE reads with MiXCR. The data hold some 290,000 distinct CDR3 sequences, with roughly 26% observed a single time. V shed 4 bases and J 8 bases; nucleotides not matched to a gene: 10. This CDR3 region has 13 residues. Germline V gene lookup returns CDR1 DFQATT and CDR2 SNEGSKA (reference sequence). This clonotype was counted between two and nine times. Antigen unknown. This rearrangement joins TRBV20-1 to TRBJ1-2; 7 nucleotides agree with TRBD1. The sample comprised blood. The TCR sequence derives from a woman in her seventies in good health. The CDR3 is CSATWGQMKGYTF. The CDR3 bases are TGCAGTGCTACCTGGGGACAGATGAAGGGCTACACCTTC.